This TCR beta chain was identified in a study of blood T cell repertoires in COVID-19 (dated by TCRdb to 2020 to 2021). As for the study more broadly: Samples from collaborators originated in the United States, Italy and Spain and spanned both the acute and convalescent phases of COVID-19. Subjects who had been exposed to COVID-19, were actively infected with it, or had recovered from it provided the deeply sampled blood TCRbeta repertoires that made up the dataset. The samples were drawn from the first 160 participants of the ongoing ImmuneRACE study and from 950 to 1,500 subjects provided by 6 global collaborators. Where available, HLA class I and class II types were taken from metadata supplied by the sample provider and were not determined by assay-based typing. The repertoires were released in a freely available public database meant as a resource for research on the immune response to SARS-CoV-2. Sample metadata almost always included a de-identified subject ID, COVID-19 status, age in years and sex. The material from the prospective study consisted of cDNA or gDNA derived from T cells, B-cell-depleted T cells, or PBMCs. Study-wide conclusions, independent of this receptor: How much clinical and demographic metadata was included differed by source and by participant, and the metadata was provided uncurated.

For this chain, trimming is 4 bases at the V end and 5 bases at the J end, and the number of junction bases without a gene match is 10. Counted from cysteine to phenylalanine, this CDR3 has 16 amino acids. Just CDR3 DNA is preserved here, 48 bases in frame from base 1. From the germline V gene, CDR1 is SGDLS and CDR2 is YYNGEE. Collaborating institutions collected whole blood in K2EDTA tubes following their own protocols. For TCRbeta analysis, collaborators shipped samples in one of three forms: frozen whole blood, isolated PBMCs, or DNA extracted from either of those sample types. TCRbeta CDR3 regions were amplified from genomic DNA using the immunoSEQ Assay, a bias-controlled multiplex PCR. The paper's data handling went like this. Within the assay, amplification of reference gene primers was used to estimate how many nucleated cells each sample contained. Sequence reads were collapsed and filtered to measure the absolute abundance of every unique TCRbeta CDR3 rearrangement. For each sample, productive Simpson clonality was calculated by taking the square root of Simpson's diversity index across productive rearrangements. This is the immuneACCESS table as TCRdb keeps it, with only in-frame sequences that have V and J called. A part of the clones is gone; compared with another copy, unresolved V genes explain less than half, and the rest is unexplained. V and J calls and clone size come straight from that table; D and trimming were deduced from the DNA. Recorded for this sample are 60,000 to 90,000 clones; 80% of them occurred a single time. The ten largest clonotypes hold about 5.8% of the sample.

Concerning this clone: It lacks a known antigen. The record has no base qualities; no much larger clone is one base away.

Sequencing was performed on peripheral blood. The TCR was taken from a man in his sixties with active or convalescent COVID-19. This chain is built from TRBV9 and TRBJ2-2; TRBD1 agrees with 8 junctional bases. The CDR3 is CASSPSTGASTGELFF. The bases are TGTGCCAGCAGCCCCTCGACAGGGGCGAGTACCGGGGAGCTGTTTTTT.